This T cell receptor beta chain was sequenced during a study of T-cell memory formation after mild COVID-19. Study-level findings and limits: Researchers report contracting CD4+ clones mostly in CM and EM, with CD8+ clones in EMRA. There was no confirmation that second-wave clones peaking on day 37 were SARS-CoV-2 specific. Cross-reactive memory apparently joined, as some responding clones appeared in pre-infection memory.

TCRdb reanalysed the 5' RACE reads using MiXCR and keeps one entry per CDR3 protein. The sample lists almost 550,000 distinct CDR3 sequences; roughly 21% were seen once. The CDR3 contains 15 residues. V lost 2 bases to trimming and J lost 4 bases; unmatched junction nucleotides: 3. Germline V gives CDR1 KGHSH, CDR2 LQKENI. This clonotype appeared many times. What it recognizes is unknown. Material: PBMCs or a T cell subset sorted from them (not recorded which). The TCR comes from an adult woman who had mild COVID-19 (a few samples of this study predate the infection). Cell type and time point are not known. This chain uses TRBV18 with TRBJ2-1; 9 positions agree with TRBD2. CDR3 residues: CASSPGLALYNEQFF. In nucleotides, the CDR3 is TGTGCCAGCTCACCAGGACTAGCGCTATACAATGAGCAGTTCTTC.